One sample yielded the 9 T cell receptor beta chains listed below, sequenced in a study of shared T cell receptors in the human thymus. Assay: immunoSEQ multiplex PCR; the TCRdb copy retains only in-frame clones and omits some. This table has approximately 400,000 clones, 95% appearing once. Sequenced sample: thymocytes. The receptor source for this set is a human donor.

Written as DNA, the CDR3 is TGTGCCAGCCTGTCCCTTGTTGGGGGAGATAACACTGAAGCTTTCTTT. It is translated as CASLSLVGGDNTEAFF. The V and J genes are TRBV27 and TRBJ1-1; perhaps TRBD1 as D (5 bases). CDR3 length: 16 residues. V was clipped by 8 bases and J by 2 bases, with 21 bases between them. Looked up from germline, CDR1 is MNHEY and CDR2 is SMNVEV (reference sequence).

The J gene is TRBJ2-3, the V gene TRBV5-4, with D possibly TRBD2 on 5 matching bases. Trimming removed 2 bases at V and 4 bases at J, with 14 bases between. The CDR3 loop spans 15 amino acids. Germline V lookup: CDR1 SGHNT, CDR2 YYREEE (reference sequence). CDR3 sequence (DNA): TGTGCCAGCAGCTTCGAACGGGGAAGGGCAGATACGCAGTATTTT. Translating gives CASSFERGRADTQYF. Looking up the rest from reference TRBV5-4 and TRBJ2-3 gives the full variable domain: ETGVTQSPTHLIKTRGQQVTLRCSSQSGHNTVSWYQQALGQGPQFIFQYYREEENGRGNFPPRFSGLQFPNYSSELNVNALELDDSALYLCASSFERGRADTQYFGPGTRLTVL.

The chain combines TRBV4-1 with TRBJ1-4; D is undetermined. CDR3 length: 14 residues. V lost 0 bases, J lost 6 bases, and 8 bases lay in between. Germline CDR1 and CDR2: MGHRA and YSYEKL. The CDR3 coding sequence is TGCGCCAGCAGCCAAGAAATCGGTGATGAAAAACTGTTTTTT. This sequence encodes CASSQEIGDEKLFF.

The CDR3 DNA reads TGCGCCAGCAGCCAAGAGCGCCTAGCGGGAGACTACGAGCAGTACTTC. Amino acids: CASSQERLAGDYEQYF. The chain couples TRBV4-1 to TRBJ2-7, with TRBD2 identical over 10 bases. Germline CDR1 is MGHRA and CDR2 is YSYEKL. Unmatched junction bases numbered 5, after V lost 0 bases and J lost 3 bases. CDR3 size: 16 residues.

This clone appeared once. V and J are TRBV29-1 and TRBJ2-1, with TRBD1 identical over 11 bases. V dropped 3 bases and J dropped 2; count of bases not matched to a gene: 6. Germline-derived CDR1 and CDR2 are SQVTM and ANQGSEA. This CDR3 spans 16 amino acids. The CDR3 DNA follows: TGCAGCGTTGATAGATGGACAGGGGGCCCCTACAATGAGCAGTTCTTC. Translation gives CSVDRWTGGPYNEQFF.

The chain has TRBV27 and TRBJ2-4; tentatively, D is TRBD2 (5 bases). V gave up 6 bases and J gave up 0 bases, with 9 bases separating them. The CDR3 length is 14 residues. Germline-derived CDR1 and CDR2 are MNHEY and SMNVEV (reference sequence). CDR3 in amino acids: CASRPRVAKNIQYF. CDR3 bases: TGTGCCAGCAGACCGAGGGTAGCCAAAAACATTCAGTACTTC.

The chain uses TRBV10-3 and TRBJ2-4; the match to TRBD2 covers 7 bases. Per germline, CDR1 ENHRY and CDR2 SYGVKD. After removal of 3 bases from V and 0 bases from J, the junction contained 14 bases not matched to a gene. The CDR3 has 19 amino acids. In nucleotides, the CDR3 is TGTGCCATCAGTGATGCCCCCGCGACGGGGAGGGGAGCCAAAAACATTCAGTACTTC. This translates into CAISDAPATGRGAKNIQYF.

The chain is built from TRBV29-1 and TRBJ2-6; D may be TRBD2 (5 bases). Germline V gene lookup returns CDR1 SQVTM and CDR2 ANQGSEA. This CDR3 comprises 16 residues. The V and J ends lost 6 bases and 0 bases respectively, with 15 bases between them. For the CDR3, the DNA is TGCAGCGTACGCCCCGGGATTAACTCTGGGGCCAACGTCCTGACTTTC. Translation gives CSVRPGINSGANVLTF.

CDR3 coding DNA: TGTGCCAGCAGCCACCAAGAGACCCAGTACTTC. Amino acid sequence: CASSHQETQYF. This chain connects TRBV5-4 to TRBJ2-5; no definite D call. The V end lost 4 bases, the J end lost 0 bases, and 1 base lay between the germline ends. Germline V CDR1 and CDR2: SGHNT, YYREEE (reference sequence). This CDR3 contains 11 residues.